Listed here are 21 T cell receptor beta chains from one sample, sequenced in a study of OX40 agonist ivuxolimab in advanced cancers. The repertoire was sequenced with immunoSEQ multiplex PCR; TCRdb's copy has only in-frame clones and lacks some. The repertoire includes tens of thousands of clones, 70% to 90% of them detected once, and about 49% sits in the top ten. Source: CD4+ or CD8+ T cells sorted from blood, taken in a trial of the OX40 agonist ivuxolimab. All receptors derive from an adult with an advanced solid tumor such as melanoma, head and neck, liver or kidney cancer.

By share, this clone ranks as medium-sized (0.01 to 0.1%). The chain links TRBV27 to TRBJ2-7; 9 bases are shared with TRBD2. Trimming took 6 bases from V and 5 from J; bases not matched to a gene: 8. CDR1 and CDR2 from the germline V gene are MNHEY and SMNVEV (reference sequence). The CDR3 spans 14 residues. The CDR3, as DNA: TGTGCCAGCAGAGGACTAGCGACCCTCCACGAGCAGTACTTC. Its protein product is CASRGLATLHEQYF.

The sample holds one count of this clone. J is TRBJ2-1 and V is TRBV11-3; 10 bases match TRBD2. Germline-derived CDR1 and CDR2 are SGHNT and YENEEA. Trimming took 2 bases from V and 8 from J; bases not matched to a gene: 6. The CDR3 has 15 residues. The CDR3 DNA sequence: TGTGCCAGCAGCTTAACACTAGCGGGATATGATGAGCAGTTCTTC. Amino acid sequence: CASSLTLAGYDEQFF.

The J gene is TRBJ2-1, the V gene TRBV25-1; 7 nucleotides align to TRBD2. The V gene end was trimmed by 6 bases and the J gene end by 6 bases; junction bases not matched to a gene: 5. Germline V lookup: CDR1 MGHDK, CDR2 SYGVNS. The CDR3 totals 13 residues. Written as DNA, the CDR3 is TGTGCCAGCAGGCTCACGGGGGGCAATGAGCAGTTCTTC. The encoded protein is CASRLTGGNEQFF.

A few counts support this clone. The CDR3 sequence is CASNSGDHTGELFF. The CDR3, as DNA: TGTGCCAGCAACTCAGGGGACCACACCGGGGAGCTGTTTTTT. The gene calls are TRBV9 and TRBJ2-2; D might be TRBD1 (6 bases). Between the trimmed V and J ends, which lost 6 bases and 3 bases, there was a span of 12 bases. Germline assignment: CDR1 SGDLS and CDR2 YYNGEE. The CDR3 is 14 residues long.

In its sample, this clone ranks as medium-sized (0.01 to 0.1%). It is unclear where the CDR3 begins or ends on the DNA, so no DNA is shown, and the CDR3 is as TCRdb lists it. The chain uses TRBV6-1 and TRBJ1-2. Including both end residues, the CDR3 is 11 amino acids long. Germline values: CDR1 MNHNS, CDR2 SASEGT. Here the CDR3 reads CASSEWGHGTF.

The gene calls are TRBV7-9 and TRBJ1-5; 7 bases line up with TRBD1. The CDR3 runs to 17 residues. J gave up 2 bases and V 6 bases, and 13 bases lay outside the gene matches. In germline, CDR1 is SEHNR, CDR2 FQNEAQ (reference sequence). In DNA, the CDR3 is TGTGCCAGCAGTTCTACAGGGGAGCAGAGTGGCAATCAGCCCCAGCATTTT. Its protein product is CASSSTGEQSGNQPQHF.

V usage is TRBV7-9 and J usage is TRBJ2-7, with D possibly being TRBD2 (6 bases). The CDR3 has 14 amino acids. Per germline, CDR1 SEHNR and CDR2 FQNEAQ (reference sequence). Trimming left V 0 bases short and J 3 bases short, with 9 bases between. CDR3 amino acids: CASSLAAGHYEQYF. In DNA form, the CDR3 reads TGTGCCAGCAGCTTAGCTGCGGGGCACTACGAGCAGTACTTC.

This chain connects TRBV19 to TRBJ2-4, with a possible D match to TRBD1 (5 bases). There are 13 residues in the CDR3. The germline V and J ends were trimmed by 5 bases and 5 bases, with 10 bases remaining between them. Germline V gene lookup returns CDR1 LNHDA and CDR2 SQIVND (reference sequence). The CDR3: CASSWGLENIQYF. The CDR3 DNA is TGTGCCAGTAGTTGGGGCTTGGAAAACATTCAGTACTTC.

In this sample, this clone turned up once. The gene calls are TRBV6-6 and TRBJ2-3, with a weak D call TRBD1 (6 bases). V lost 2 bases and J 3 bases, leaving 12 bases between the germline ends. The V gene's germline CDR1 is MNHNY and CDR2 SVGAGI (reference sequence). The CDR3 loop spans 15 amino acids. The CDR3 spells CASSYEAGVTDTQYF. CDR3 DNA sequence: TGTGCCAGCAGTTACGAGGCAGGGGTAACAGATACGCAGTATTTT.

The gene calls are TRBV4-3 and TRBJ1-4; D is undetermined. V gave up 1 base and J gave up 7 bases, with 10 bases separating them. The germline V gene has CDR1 LGHNA and CDR2 YSLEER. The CDR3 is made up of 14 amino acids. The CDR3 is CASSQVQAREKLFF. The CDR3 nucleotides read TGCGCCAGCAGCCAAGTTCAGGCCCGTGAAAAACTGTTTTTT.

The chain joins TRBV27 to TRBJ2-7, with 10 bases identical to TRBD2. With 6 bases clipped from V and 7 bases from J, the junction kept 12 bases outside the gene matches. The germline V gene encodes CDR1 MNHEY and CDR2 SMNVEV (reference sequence). The CDR3 totals 15 residues. The CDR3 region is CASSLRLAGVLEQYF. The CDR3 DNA sequence: TGTGCCAGCAGCCTCCGCCTAGCGGGAGTCTTGGAGCAGTACTTC.

V is TRBV15 and J is TRBJ2-7; 15 positions match TRBD2. V was clipped by 5 bases and J by 3 bases; unmatched bases: 8. The CDR3 covers 17 residues. Germline lookup yields CDR1 LNHNV and CDR2 YYDKDF (reference sequence). The CDR3 region is CATSLGLAGGLGYEQYF. CDR3 in DNA: TGTGCCACCAGCCTCGGACTAGCGGGAGGGCTAGGCTACGAGCAGTACTTC.

V and J are TRBV16 and TRBJ1-4; 7 nucleotides agree with TRBD1. After removal of 5 bases from V and 4 bases from J, the junction contained 7 bases not matched to a gene. Germline values: CDR1 KGHSY, CDR2 FQNENV. The length of the CDR3 is 15 residues. CDR3 coding DNA: TGTGCCAGCAGCTTTAGGACAGGCGGTAATGAAAAACTGTTTTTT. It encodes CASSFRTGGNEKLFF.

The chain has TRBV12-5 and TRBJ2-5; D gene unclear. From germline, CDR1 is LGHNT and CDR2 FRNRAP. This CDR3 contains 10 residues. The V gene lost 6 bases and the J gene lost 5 bases, with 4 bases spanning the gap. CDR3 amino acids: CASGMETQYF. CDR3 nucleotides: TGTGCTAGTGGAATGGAGACCCAGTACTTC.

The table lists this clone with a count of one. The rearrangement uses TRBV5-1 and TRBJ2-7, with D perhaps given as TRBD1 or TRBD2 (5 bases each). The CDR3 contains 14 residues. Looked up from germline, CDR1 is SGHRS and CDR2 is YFSETQ. Trimming shortened V by 4 bases and J by 0 bases, and 11 bases separated the two germline ends. CDR3 protein: CASSLRGPSYEQYF. CDR3 DNA: TGCGCCAGCAGCCTGAGGGGCCCCTCCTACGAGCAGTACTTC.

This clone was detected once. V and J are TRBV5-1 and TRBJ2-7, with TRBD1 matching 9 bases. The germline V gene encodes CDR1 SGHRS and CDR2 YFSETQ. This CDR3 spans 15 amino acids. Losses at the gene ends were 1 base for V and 0 bases for J; bases not matched to a gene: 2. CDR3 residues: CASSLTGQGSYEQYF. The CDR3 DNA reads TGCGCCAGCAGCTTGACGGGACAGGGCTCCTACGAGCAGTACTTC. Supplemented by reference TRBV5-1 and TRBJ2-7, the full variable domain reads KAGVTQTPRYLIKTRGQQVTLSCSPISGHRSVSWYQQTPGQGLQFLFEYFSETQRNKGNFPGRFSGRQFSNSRSEMNVSTLELGDSALYLCASSLTGQGSYEQYFGPGTRLTVT.

This chain links TRBV27 with TRBJ2-7, with D perhaps being TRBD1 or TRBD2 (6 bases each). The CDR3 consists of 18 residues. Germline lookup yields CDR1 MNHEY and CDR2 SMNVEV (reference sequence). V lost 3 bases and J lost 2, with 23 bases in between. The CDR3 nucleotides are TGTGCCAGCAGTTTCTCAGGGGCTAGCTCGGGGGCAGCCTACGAGCAGTACTTC. As protein: CASSFSGASSGAAYEQYF.

This rearrangement joins TRBV30 to TRBJ2-1; D is uncertain. The V gene's germline CDR1 is GTSNPN and CDR2 SVGIG (reference sequence). This CDR3 contains 11 residues. The V gene lost 0 bases and the J gene lost 7 bases, with 4 bases spanning the gap. The CDR3 loop reads CAWSVGNEQFF. For the CDR3, the DNA is TGTGCCTGGAGTGTGGGGAATGAGCAGTTCTTC.

The chain employs TRBV6-5 and TRBJ2-3, with 12 bases that match TRBD2. The germline V gene has CDR1 MNHEY and CDR2 SVGAGI. CDR3 length: 16 residues. Trimming removed 0 bases from V and 4 bases from J; junction bases left unmatched: 2. For the CDR3, the DNA is TGTGCCAGCAGTTACTCGGCTAGCGGGGGGGCAGATACGCAGTATTTT. It specifies CASSYSASGGADTQYF.

This clone was counted many times. This chain links TRBV5-1 with TRBJ2-5; D is unresolved. Trimming cost V 5 bases and J 2 bases, with 10 bases left between them. The CDR3 runs to 13 residues. Germline V gives CDR1 SGHRS, CDR2 YFSETQ. The CDR3 sequence: CASSQWEQETQYF. The CDR3 DNA is TGCGCCAGCAGTCAGTGGGAACAAGAGACCCAGTACTTC.

The CDR3 region has the DNA TGCGCCAGCAGCAACGACAGGGATTCGCACTATGGCTACACCTTC. It codes for CASSNDRDSHYGYTF. The rearrangement links TRBV5-1 to TRBJ1-2; 7 positions agree with TRBD1. The CDR3 is 15 residues long. CDR1 SGHRS and CDR2 YFSETQ come from the germline V gene. The V and J ends lost 4 bases and 3 bases, in that order; junction bases with no gene match: 9.